Listed below are T cell receptor beta chains from one sample, sequenced in a study of T cells in Graves' hyperthyroidism and ophthalmopathy. TCRdb called the multiplex PCR reads again in MiXCR, with one record for every CDR3 protein. The data contain about 290,000 distinct CDR3 sequences, 13% of them singletons. The specimen sequenced was blood. The source of these receptors is a young woman with Graves' hyperthyroidism that later progressed to Graves' ophthalmopathy. Each CDR3 is given with its conserved first and last residue. Each record gives: V gene, clone size, J gene, D gene, CDR3 length, CDR3 protein, CDR3 DNA. D genes are given only for firm matches. Part of the rows lack a size; the others show once, few, many or a class for expanded clones.

V gene: TRBV6-4
clone size: few
J gene: TRBJ1-2
D gene: .
CDR3 length: 13
CDR3 protein: CASSDPAGDGYTF
CDR3 DNA: TGTGCCAGCAGTGACCCGGCAGGGGATGGCTACACCTTC

V gene: TRBV27
clone size: many
J gene: TRBJ1-6
D gene: .
CDR3 length: 15
CDR3 protein: CASSLYPLSGSPLHF
CDR3 DNA: TGTGCCAGCAGTTTATACCCTCTAAGCGGTTCACCCCTCCACTTT

V gene: TRBV6-2/TRBV6-3
clone size: many
J gene: TRBJ2-1
D gene: TRBD2
CDR3 length: 15
CDR3 protein: CASRTGTSGHNEQFF
CDR3 DNA: TGTGCCAGCAGAACCGGGACTAGCGGACACAATGAGCAGTTCTTC

V gene: TRBV29-1
clone size: many
J gene: TRBJ1-2
D gene: .
CDR3 length: 11
CDR3 protein: CSVSRVDGYTF
CDR3 DNA: TGCAGCGTTTCCAGGGTAGATGGCTACACCTTC

V gene: TRBV4-1
clone size: .
J gene: TRBJ2-7
D gene: .
CDR3 length: 17
CDR3 protein: CASSQVEVAVDSYEQYF
CDR3 DNA: TGCGCCAGCAGCCAAGTGGAAGTAGCGGTAGACTCCTACGAGCAGTACTTC

V gene: TRBV5-1
clone size: few
J gene: TRBJ1-6
D gene: TRBD1
CDR3 length: 15
CDR3 protein: CASSTRTGLGSPLHF
CDR3 DNA: TGCGCCAGCAGCACGCGGACAGGGCTAGGGTCACCCCTCCACTTT

V gene: TRBV6-1
clone size: many
J gene: TRBJ1-5
D gene: .
CDR3 length: 14
CDR3 protein: CASSLDGFHQPQHF
CDR3 DNA: TGTGCCAGCAGTTTGGACGGCTTCCATCAGCCCCAGCATTTT

V gene: TRBV15
clone size: .
J gene: TRBJ1-2
D gene: .
CDR3 length: 14
CDR3 protein: CATSSMGNIYGYTF
CDR3 DNA: TGTGCCACCAGCAGCATGGGGAACATCTATGGCTACACCTTC

V gene: TRBV12-3/TRBV12-4
clone size: many
J gene: TRBJ2-3
D gene: .
CDR3 length: 14
CDR3 protein: CASSLGSYTDTQYF
CDR3 DNA: TGTGCCAGCAGTTTGGGCAGTTACACAGATACGCAGTATTTT

V gene: TRBV19
clone size: many
J gene: TRBJ2-2
D gene: .
CDR3 length: 14
CDR3 protein: CASVAVSGTGELFF
CDR3 DNA: TGTGCCAGTGTAGCGGTGTCGGGCACCGGGGAGCTGTTTTTT

V gene: TRBV6-1
clone size: .
J gene: TRBJ1-2
D gene: TRBD1
CDR3 length: 15
CDR3 protein: CASTREGQISYGYTF
CDR3 DNA: TGTGCCAGCACCCGGGAGGGACAGATCAGCTATGGCTACACCTTC

V gene: TRBV7-2
clone size: many
J gene: TRBJ2-7
D gene: .
CDR3 length: 14
CDR3 protein: CASSLEGSWNEQYF
CDR3 DNA: TGTGCCAGCAGCTTAGAGGGCAGTTGGAACGAGCAGTACTTC

V gene: TRBV27
clone size: .
J gene: TRBJ1-5
D gene: .
CDR3 length: 16
CDR3 protein: CASKVTARYSNQPQHF
CDR3 DNA: TGTGCCAGCAAGGTGACAGCAAGATATAGCAATCAGCCCCAGCATTTT

V gene: TRBV7-6
clone size: few
J gene: TRBJ1-3
D gene: TRBD1
CDR3 length: 16
CDR3 protein: CASSSSGTGAGNTIYF
CDR3 DNA: TGTGCCAGCAGCTCGTCCGGGACAGGGGCCGGAAACACCATATATTTT

V gene: TRBV28
clone size: many
J gene: TRBJ1-3
D gene: .
CDR3 length: 12
CDR3 protein: CASSSPPNTIYF
CDR3 DNA: TGTGCCAGCAGTTCCCCTCCGAACACCATATATTTT

V gene: TRBV19
clone size: .
J gene: TRBJ2-3
D gene: TRBD1
CDR3 length: 14
CDR3 protein: CASSDRGFADTQYF
CDR3 DNA: TGTGCCAGTTCTGACAGGGGGTTCGCAGATACGCAGTATTTT

V gene: TRBV3-1
clone size: many
J gene: TRBJ2-5
D gene: .
CDR3 length: 18
CDR3 protein: CASSQEIMLGLYQETQYF
CDR3 DNA: TGTGCCAGCAGCCAAGAAATAATGCTTGGGCTGTACCAAGAGACCCAGTACTTC

V gene: TRBV12-3/TRBV12-4
clone size: few
J gene: TRBJ1-5
D gene: .
CDR3 length: 14
CDR3 protein: CATSKEVSNQPQHF
CDR3 DNA: TGTGCCACGAGCAAGGAAGTCTCCAATCAGCCCCAGCATTTT

V gene: TRBV7-2
clone size: many
J gene: TRBJ2-1
D gene: TRBD1
CDR3 length: 13
CDR3 protein: CAGGRGTYNEQFF
CDR3 DNA: TGTGCCGGAGGCAGGGGGACCTACAATGAGCAGTTCTTC

V gene: TRBV7-9
clone size: many
J gene: TRBJ2-1
D gene: .
CDR3 length: 14
CDR3 protein: CASSSRDAVNEQFF
CDR3 DNA: TGTGCCAGCAGCTCAAGGGACGCGGTCAATGAGCAGTTCTTC

V gene: TRBV29-1
clone size: few
J gene: TRBJ1-3
D gene: .
CDR3 length: 15
CDR3 protein: CSAEGRGVSGNTIYF
CDR3 DNA: TGCAGCGCCGAGGGGAGGGGCGTCTCTGGAAACACCATATATTTT

V gene: TRBV6-1
clone size: many
J gene: TRBJ2-2
D gene: .
CDR3 length: 17
CDR3 protein: CASSEGQEFFGAGELFF
CDR3 DNA: TGTGCCAGCAGTGAAGGACAGGAGTTCTTTGGTGCCGGGGAGCTGTTTTTT

V gene: TRBV6-2/TRBV6-3
clone size: many
J gene: TRBJ1-5
D gene: .
CDR3 length: 13
CDR3 protein: CASRDPSSQPQHF
CDR3 DNA: TGTGCCAGCAGAGACCCCAGCAGCCAGCCCCAGCATTTT

V gene: TRBV11-2
clone size: many
J gene: TRBJ2-1
D gene: TRBD1
CDR3 length: 13
CDR3 protein: CASSLGTGTEQFF
CDR3 DNA: TGTGCCAGCAGCTTGGGGACAGGGACTGAGCAGTTCTTC

V gene: TRBV15
clone size: .
J gene: TRBJ2-5
D gene: .
CDR3 length: 15
CDR3 protein: CATRRQGTIQETQYF
CDR3 DNA: TGTGCCACCAGGCGTCAGGGGACTATTCAAGAGACCCAGTACTTC

V gene: TRBV2
clone size: many
J gene: TRBJ2-7
D gene: .
CDR3 length: 10
CDR3 protein: CASNGVEQYF
CDR3 DNA: TGTGCCAGCAATGGGGTTGAGCAGTACTTC

V gene: TRBV7-8
clone size: many
J gene: TRBJ1-2
D gene: .
CDR3 length: 14
CDR3 protein: CASSPGQVEYGYTF
CDR3 DNA: TGTGCCAGCAGCCCCGGCCAGGTTGAGTATGGCTACACCTTC

V gene: TRBV7-2
clone size: many
J gene: TRBJ2-5
D gene: TRBD2
CDR3 length: 14
CDR3 protein: CASSLSGEVETQYF
CDR3 DNA: TGTGCCAGCAGCTTAAGCGGGGAGGTCGAGACCCAGTACTTC

V gene: TRBV28
clone size: many
J gene: TRBJ2-1
D gene: .
CDR3 length: 13
CDR3 protein: CASRIQGWNEQFF
CDR3 DNA: TGTGCCAGCAGAATACAGGGTTGGAATGAGCAGTTCTTC

V gene: TRBV28
clone size: once
J gene: TRBJ2-5
D gene: TRBD2
CDR3 length: 15
CDR3 protein: CASSFYSGGARDQYF
CDR3 DNA: TGTGCCAGCAGTTTCTATAGCGGGGGGGCCCGGGACCAGTACTTC

V gene: TRBV5-6
clone size: .
J gene: TRBJ2-6
D gene: .
CDR3 length: 15
CDR3 protein: CASSLPGSGANVLTF
CDR3 DNA: TGTGCCAGCAGCTTGCCAGGGTCCGGGGCCAACGTCCTGACTTTC

V gene: TRBV6-1
clone size: .
J gene: TRBJ1-1
D gene: .
CDR3 length: 12
CDR3 protein: CASTHASTEAFF
CDR3 DNA: TGTGCCAGCACCCACGCGAGCACTGAGGCTTTCTTT

V gene: TRBV11-2
clone size: many
J gene: TRBJ2-7
D gene: TRBD2
CDR3 length: 16
CDR3 protein: CASSLDRLASAYEQYF
CDR3 DNA: TGTGCCAGCAGCTTAGATAGACTAGCGAGCGCCTACGAGCAGTACTTC

V gene: TRBV18
clone size: many
J gene: TRBJ1-5
D gene: .
CDR3 length: 13
CDR3 protein: CASSPGNNQPQHF
CDR3 DNA: TGTGCCAGCTCACCAGGGAACAATCAGCCCCAGCATTTT

V gene: TRBV7-2
clone size: many
J gene: TRBJ1-5
D gene: .
CDR3 length: 18
CDR3 protein: CASSLVNPRDYSNQPQHF
CDR3 DNA: TGTGCCAGCAGCTTAGTCAACCCCAGGGATTATAGCAATCAGCCCCAGCATTTT

V gene: TRBV7-9
clone size: many
J gene: TRBJ2-7
D gene: TRBD2
CDR3 length: 14
CDR3 protein: CASKASGRSMEQYF
CDR3 DNA: TGTGCCAGCAAGGCTAGCGGGAGGTCTATGGAGCAGTACTTC

V gene: TRBV7-2
clone size: many
J gene: TRBJ2-5
D gene: .
CDR3 length: 16
CDR3 protein: CASSYETLWTQETQYF
CDR3 DNA: TGTGCCAGCAGCTACGAGACCCTTTGGACCCAAGAGACCCAGTACTTC

V gene: TRBV5-1
clone size: .
J gene: TRBJ2-5
D gene: .
CDR3 length: 16
CDR3 protein: CASNPPFLSLEETQYF
CDR3 DNA: TGCGCCAGCAACCCCCCTTTCCTTAGCTTGGAAGAGACCCAGTACTTC

V gene: TRBV27
clone size: many
J gene: TRBJ2-1
D gene: .
CDR3 length: 15
CDR3 protein: CASSLGGYGVLEQFF
CDR3 DNA: TGTGCCAGCAGTTTGGGAGGATACGGGGTCCTTGAGCAGTTCTTC

V gene: TRBV25-1
clone size: few
J gene: TRBJ2-1
D gene: TRBD2
CDR3 length: 15
CDR3 protein: CASSEKLAGGNEQFF
CDR3 DNA: TGTGCCAGCAGTGAGAAACTAGCGGGAGGGAATGAGCAGTTCTTC

V gene: TRBV10-3
clone size: many
J gene: TRBJ2-7
D gene: TRBD2
CDR3 length: 14
CDR3 protein: CAIRTPSGNYEQYF
CDR3 DNA: TGTGCCATTCGGACTCCTAGCGGAAACTACGAGCAGTACTTC